A single sample gave rise to the 30 T cell receptor beta chains below, sequenced in a study of post-analysis software for immune sequencing data. Study conclusions and caveats: A few TRBV segments occurring more often in patients than controls included TRBV5-6, TRBV5-1 and TRBV20-1.

The library was made from cDNA and included unique molecular identifiers. In TCRdb, the PCR reads were re-called with MiXCR into one record per CDR3 protein. Of approximately 630,000 distinct CDR3 sequences listed, around 64% were seen once; the top ten hold over 9%. Their specific antigens are unknown. Sequencing was performed on blood. These receptors were obtained from a girl aged 2 to 9 with multiple sclerosis.

The CDR3: CATSSPGQGSGANVLTF. The CDR3 DNA reads TGTGCCACCAGCAGCCCGGGACAGGGGTCTGGGGCCAACGTCCTGACTTTC. The chain is built from TRBV15 and TRBJ2-6; 10 nucleotides match TRBD1. The J segment lost 1 base and the V segment lost 3 bases, leaving 3 bases of the junction unmatched. This CDR3 contains 17 residues. CDR1 and CDR2 from the germline V gene are LNHNV and YYDKDF (reference sequence).

This clonotype has more than one count but fewer than ten. The chain combines TRBV30 with TRBJ2-2; D gene ambiguous. CDR3 size: 14 residues. V was pared by 5 bases and J by 4 bases, with 14 bases between. The germline gives CDR1 GTSNPN, CDR2 SVGIG (reference sequence). The CDR3 sequence is CAWGRPSVTGELFF. The CDR3 DNA follows: TGTGCCTGGGGACGGCCCTCGGTCACCGGGGAGCTGTTTTTT.

In its sample, this clonotype was seen a few times. The chain recombines TRBV29-1 with TRBJ2-5, with D tentatively TRBD2 (5 bases). The ends were cut back, 0 bases at V and 2 bases at J, with 13 bases in the middle. The germline V gene has CDR1 SQVTM and CDR2 ANQGSEA. This CDR3 spans 15 amino acids. This CDR3 is CSVEDPTGLQETQYF. DNA for the CDR3: TGCAGCGTTGAAGATCCTACGGGGTTGCAAGAGACCCAGTACTTC.

This clonotype was seen once. The chain recombines TRBV3-1 with TRBJ2-7; no clear D. CDR3 length: 15 residues. Germline V gene lookup returns CDR1 LGHDT and CDR2 YNNKEL (reference sequence). V lost 0 bases and J lost 2, with 11 bases in between. CDR3 DNA sequence: TGTGCCAGCAGCCAAGATGGCACTCCTACCTACGAGCAGTACTTC. This gives the protein CASSQDGTPTYEQYF.

This clonotype appeared a few times. This sequence joins TRBV5-1 and TRBJ2-5; 8 bases line up with TRBD1. Germline lookup yields CDR1 SGHRS and CDR2 YFSETQ. The CDR3 length is 15 residues. V trimming: 4 bases; J trimming: 0 bases; junction bases outside the gene matches: 5. The CDR3: CASSLGQVNQETQYF. CDR3 in DNA: TGCGCCAGCAGCCTGGGACAGGTGAACCAAGAGACCCAGTACTTC.

A remark on this clonotype: A read error may produce the germline difference seen at one junction end. The V and J genes are TRBV7-7 and TRBJ2-7; 11 bases match TRBD2. There are 15 residues in the CDR3. Germline V gives CDR1 SSHAT, CDR2 FNYEAQ (reference sequence). CDR3 nucleotide sequence: TGTGCTAGCAGTCCCGAGACTAGCGGGACATACGAGCAGTACTTC. This gives the protein CASSPETSGTYEQYF.

This clonotype has only a few counts. This chain links TRBV6-6 with TRBJ2-7; 8 nucleotides agree with TRBD1. V gave up 6 bases and J gave up 5 bases; unmatched junction bases: 3. Germline V gene lookup returns CDR1 MNHNY and CDR2 SVGAGI (reference sequence). The CDR3 has 12 amino acids. CDR3 residues: CASSGQGHEQYF. The CDR3 DNA sequence: TGTGCCAGCAGCGGACAGGGCCACGAGCAGTACTTC.

This CDR3 reads CASRDAGFYNEQFF. In nucleotides, the CDR3 is TGTGCCAGCAGGGACGCAGGGTTCTACAATGAGCAGTTCTTC. The V gene is TRBV12-3 or TRBV12-4, the J gene TRBJ2-1; perhaps TRBD1 as D (5 bases). The CDR3 contains 14 residues. Between the trimmed V and J ends, which lost 6 bases and 3 bases, there was a span of 12 bases.

The CDR3 is CASSPSYSYNEQFF. The CDR3 region has the DNA TGTGCCAGCAGCCCCTCGTACTCCTACAATGAGCAGTTCTTC. The J gene is TRBJ2-1, the V gene TRBV5-5; D gene ambiguous. This CDR3 region has 14 residues. V lost 4 bases to trimming and J lost 0 bases, with 8 bases between them. Germline V gives CDR1 SGHKS, CDR2 YYEKEE (reference sequence).

The table lists this clonotype with a few counts. This rearrangement joins TRBV29-1 to TRBJ1-5; no reliable D call. V gave up 5 bases and J gave up 4 bases, with 12 bases separating them. This CDR3 spans 13 amino acids. Germline CDR1 SQVTM, CDR2 ANQGSEA. The CDR3 DNA reads as TGCAGCGTTAACTGGGCAGAGAATCAGCCCCAGCATTTT. As protein: CSVNWAENQPQHF.

This clonotype turned up a few times. The chain recombines TRBV24-1 with TRBJ2-1, with TRBD2 identical over 7 bases. The CDR3 totals 16 residues. CDR1 KGHDR and CDR2 SFDVKD come from the germline V gene. Trimming cost V 3 bases and J 5 bases; bases outside gene matches: 9. The CDR3: CATSDPKRGDHNEQFF. The CDR3 coding sequence is TGTGCCACCAGTGATCCCAAGCGGGGAGATCACAATGAGCAGTTCTTC.

Only a few counts were recorded for this clonotype. This chain joins TRBV7-9 and TRBJ1-6; TRBD1 might be the D (5 bases). Germline V gene data show CDR1 as SEHNR and CDR2 as FQNEAQ (reference sequence). The ends were cut back, 5 bases at V and 8 bases at J, with 13 bases in the middle. This CDR3 is 14 amino acids long. The CDR3 is CASSPRDRYSPLHF. The DNA of the CDR3 is TGTGCCAGCAGCCCCCGGGACCGATATTCACCCCTCCACTTT.

V and J are TRBV21-1 and TRBJ2-5. TRBJ2-7 explains the end of the DNA better; the J call may be wrong. TRBV21-1 is designated a pseudogene. CDR3 length: 13 amino acids. CDR3 coding DNA: TGTGCCAGCAGCAAAAGTTACGGCTACGAGCAGTACTTC. Encoded protein: CASSKSYGYEQYF.

This chain joins TRBV29-1 and TRBJ2-3; 9 bases line up with TRBD2. V lost 6 bases and J lost 2; bases outside the gene matches: 3. CDR1 and CDR2 from the germline V gene are SQVTM and ANQGSEA. The CDR3 runs to 13 residues. The DNA of the CDR3 is TGCAGCGTGGGGACTAGCACCACAGATACGCAGTATTTT. Translation: CSVGTSTTDTQYF.

The CDR3 coding sequence is TGTGCCAGCAGGCCCCGGACTAGCGGAAATGAGCAGTTCTTC. It yields the protein CASRPRTSGNEQFF. The rearrangement joins TRBV6-2 or TRBV6-3 to TRBJ2-1, with 10 bases matching TRBD2. The CDR3 is 14 amino acids. The V segment lost 6 bases and the J segment 7 bases; nucleotides outside the gene matches: 6. Germline V gene lookup returns CDR1 MNHEY and CDR2 SVGEGT.

The chain is built from TRBV4-2 and TRBJ2-3, with D possibly matching TRBD2 (5 bases). The CDR3 is 14 amino acids. Germline V gene lookup returns CDR1 LGHNA and CDR2 YNFKEQ. Deletions cut 8 bases from V and 6 bases from J, with 18 bases between. The CDR3 bases are TGTGCCAGCGTATCGGACCTAAGGGAGGATACGCAGTATTTT. This codes for CASVSDLREDTQYF.

As to this clonotype: The junction differs from germline at one of its ends, possibly a read error. The chain uses TRBV7-2 and TRBJ2-5, with 8 bases lining up with TRBD2. CDR1 and CDR2 (germline): SGHTA, FQGNSA. This CDR3 is built from 19 residues. CDR3 loop: CVSSPMTGGAGRYQETQYF. The CDR3 DNA reads as TGTGTCAGCAGCCCGATGACCGGGGGGGCGGGGAGGTACCAAGAGACCCAGTACTTC.

This chain connects TRBV12-3 or TRBV12-4 to TRBJ1-1, with TRBD1 as a possible D gene (5 bases). This CDR3 spans 16 amino acids. V lost 6 bases and J 1 base, leaving 18 bases between the germline ends. In nucleotides, the CDR3 is TGTGCCAGCAGCCAGCCTCAACTAACAGGGAACACTGAAGCTTTCTTT. Translating it yields CASSQPQLTGNTEAFF.

The chain carries TRBV10-3 and TRBJ2-6, with D possibly being TRBD2 (5 bases). Germline V gene lookup returns CDR1 ENHRY and CDR2 SYGVKD. This CDR3 comprises 15 residues. Trimming took 3 bases from V and 0 from J, leaving 6 bases between them. The CDR3, as DNA: TGTGCCATCAGTGACGGAGGCTCTGGGGCCAACGTCCTGACTTTC. Translation gives CAISDGGSGANVLTF.

Here the CDR3 DNA reads TGTGCCAGCAGTGAGCCGGGACACATGAACACTGAAGCTTTCTTT. Translating it yields CASSEPGHMNTEAFF. The J gene is TRBJ1-1, the V gene TRBV25-1, with D maybe TRBD1 (6 bases). The germline V and J ends were trimmed by 3 bases and 0 bases, with 11 bases remaining between them. Germline V gene sequence: CDR1 MGHDK, CDR2 SYGVNS. The CDR3 contains 15 residues.

This clonotype has just a few counts. This sequence joins TRBV11-2 and TRBJ2-6; maybe TRBD2 (7 bases). The germline V gene has CDR1 SGHAT and CDR2 FQNNGV. V was cut by 8 bases and J by 4 bases, with 15 bases left in between. This CDR3 has 15 residues. Here the CDR3 reads CASPRGGPGANVLTF. The CDR3 DNA sequence: TGTGCCAGCCCGAGGGGGGGTCCCGGGGCCAACGTCCTGACTTTC.

This clonotype has a handful of counts. V is TRBV20-1 and J is TRBJ2-1, with TRBD2 matching 12 bases. The CDR3 is 15 amino acids. The germline V gene has CDR1 DFQATT and CDR2 SNEGSKA (reference sequence). V lost 6 bases and J lost 6; bases outside the gene matches: 9. The CDR3 coding sequence is TGCAGTGCCGGAACCGGACTAGCGGGGAGCAATGAGCAGTTCTTC. Amino acid sequence: CSAGTGLAGSNEQFF.

CDR3 coding DNA: TGTGCCAGCAGTCTGGGACTCCTGCTATACAATGAGCAGTTCTTC. Encoded protein: CASSLGLLLYNEQFF. V usage is TRBV6-5 and J usage is TRBJ2-1; D is possibly TRBD2 (6 bases). Germline V gene lookup returns CDR1 MNHEY and CDR2 SVGAGI. This CDR3 contains 15 residues. The V gene lost 5 bases and the J gene lost 4 bases, with 15 bases spanning the gap.

This clonotype has just a few counts. This rearrangement joins TRBV10-3 to TRBJ2-7; no clear D. The CDR3 runs 15 residues. Germline lookup yields CDR1 ENHRY and CDR2 SYGVKD. Trimming removed 0 bases from V and 2 bases from J, with 11 bases in between. Written as DNA, the CDR3 is TGTGCCATCAGTGAGTCGAATACTACCCCCTACGAGCAGTACTTC. This translates into CAISESNTTPYEQYF.

This clonotype has only one observation. The chain is built from TRBV3-1 and TRBJ1-4; 7 positions match TRBD1. Germline V gives CDR1 LGHDT, CDR2 YNNKEL (reference sequence). This CDR3 contains 15 residues. Trimming cost V 2 bases and J 3 bases; bases outside gene matches: 3. CDR3 residues: CASSQNRGPNEKLFF. CDR3 in DNA: TGTGCCAGCAGCCAAAACAGGGGCCCTAATGAAAAACTGTTTTTT.

The chain recombines TRBV7-3 with TRBJ2-1; tentatively, D is TRBD2 (5 bases). CDR1 is SGHTA, CDR2 FQGTGA, per germline. V dropped 1 base and J dropped 7 bases, with 17 bases sitting between them. The CDR3 consists of 16 residues. The CDR3 sequence: CASSLKRSPYINEQFF. CDR3 coding DNA: TGTGCCAGCAGCTTAAAGCGGTCCCCTTACATAAATGAGCAGTTCTTC. Together with reference TRBV7-3 and TRBJ2-1, the CDR3 gives the full variable domain: GAGVSQTPSNKVTEKGKYVELRCDPISGHTALYWYRQSLGQGPEFLIYFQGTGAADDSGLPNDRFFAVRPEGSVSTLKIQRTERGDSAVYLCASSLKRSPYINEQFFGPGTRLTVL.

This chain connects TRBV7-9 to TRBJ2-1; D is undetermined. CDR3 size: 10 residues. The germline V and J ends were trimmed by 4 bases and 10 bases, with 5 bases remaining between them. The germline CDR1 and CDR2 sequences are SEHNR and FQNEAQ (reference sequence). The CDR3 DNA reads as TGTGCCAGCAGCTCCTCGGAGCAGTTCTTC. This translates into CASSSSEQFF.

This clonotype appeared a single time. V is TRBV12-3 or TRBV12-4 and J is TRBJ2-1; no clear D. CDR3 length: 13 amino acids. Trimming left V 3 bases short and J 7 bases short, with 10 bases between. The CDR3 sequence: CASSFDGPNEQFF. The CDR3 nucleotides read TGTGCCAGCAGTTTTGATGGGCCGAATGAGCAGTTCTTC.

The rearrangement links TRBV20-1 to TRBJ2-5; maybe TRBD1 (5 bases). In germline, CDR1 is DFQATT, CDR2 SNEGSKA (reference sequence). The CDR3 runs 15 residues. With 0 bases removed from V and 1 base from J, the gap between germline ends came to 12 bases. The CDR3 DNA reads as TGCAGTGCTAGAGAGGGGCGGACGTTCCAAGAGACCCAGTACTTC. Residues: CSAREGRTFQETQYF.

In its sample, this clonotype was seen a few times. The chain couples TRBV5-1 to TRBJ2-3; 8 bases are shared with TRBD1. This CDR3 has 15 amino acids. The V and J ends lost 0 bases and 3 bases, in that order; junction bases with no gene match: 3. Germline CDR1 is SGHRS and CDR2 is YFSETQ. As DNA, the CDR3 is TGCGCCAGCAGCTTGGGACAGGGGTGGACAGATACGCAGTATTTT. This gives the protein CASSLGQGWTDTQYF.